The rows below give T cell receptor beta chains drawn from one sample of a study of shared clonotypes between healthy human individuals. Repertoires were generated with immunoSEQ multiplex PCR, while TCRdb's copy carries only in-frame clones and drops some. The table includes about 640,000 clones, about two thirds detected once. The sequencing sample was made of memory CD4+ T cells sorted from blood. The receptors were sampled from a woman aged 25 to 45 in good health. Both conserved end residues are part of each CDR3. D genes are given only for firm matches. Clone size is not always given. Where it is, it says once, few, many or a class for expanded clones.

v_call	clone_size	d_call	j_call	cdr3_nt	cdr3_aa
TRBV19	.	.	TRBJ1-2	TGTGCCAGTAGTTCAGGGGTAAACTATGGCTACACCTTC	CASSSGVNYGYTF
TRBV7-2	.	.	TRBJ2-2	TGTGCCAGCAGCCCAAGGAACGCCGGGGAGCTGTTTTTT	CASSPRNAGELFF
TRBV5-4	.	.	TRBJ1-4	TGTGCCAGCAGCTTGGCGGCAGGGGTGGGAGAAAAACTGTTTTTT	CASSLAAGVGEKLFF
TRBV19	.	TRBD1	TRBJ2-1	TGTGCCAGTAGTATAGCCGACAGGGGCGAGCAGTTCTTC	CASSIADRGEQFF
TRBV25-1	once	.	TRBJ2-5	TGTGCCAGCAGTCATAGGACAGTAGAGACCCAGTACTTC	CASSHRTVETQYF
TRBV5-1	.	TRBD1	TRBJ1-5	TGCGCCAGCAGCTTGGAGGGGGCAGGTAATCAGCCCCAGCATTTT	CASSLEGAGNQPQHF
TRBV7-9	.	TRBD1	TRBJ2-7	TGTGCCAGCAGCCTAACAGGGGGCTACGAGCAGTACTTC	CASSLTGGYEQYF
TRBV29-1	.	.	TRBJ2-7	TGCAGCGTTGATCGGGGGACGGGCCTAGCTGTCTACGAGCAGTACTTC	CSVDRGTGLAVYEQYF
TRBV28	few	.	TRBJ1-1	TGTGCCACCAAAGTTGATGAAGCTTTCTTT	CATKVDEAFF
TRBV6-4	.	TRBD2	TRBJ2-1	TGTGCCAGCAGTGCCACCCAACTACTAGCGGGAGGAATAGGTGAGCAGTTCTTC	CASSATQLLAGGIGEQFF
TRBV5-4	.	.	TRBJ2-3	TGTGCCAGCAGCTTGGCGGTGGAGACGTCAATAAATACGCAGTATTTT	CASSLAVETSINTQYF
TRBV2	few	.	TRBJ1-2	TGTGCCAGCATGAAAGGGGCCAACTTAAGGGGTGGCTACACCTTC	CASMKGANLRGGYTF
TRBV18	once	TRBD1	TRBJ2-7	TGTGCCAGCTCACAGGGGACAGGGGACACCTACGAGCAGTACTTC	CASSQGTGDTYEQYF
TRBV2	.	.	TRBJ2-5	TGTGCCAGCAGTGTTCAGATGGGTCAAGAGACCCAGTACTTC	CASSVQMGQETQYF
TRBV28	few	.	TRBJ1-2	TGTGCCAGTACTCAGGGAGGGAATGGCTACACCTTC	CASTQGGNGYTF
TRBV21-1	.	.	TRBJ2-7	TGTGCCAGCAGCAAAGAAGACGAGCAGTACTTC	CASSKEDEQYF
TRBV18	.	TRBD2	TRBJ2-7	TGTGCCAGCTCACCCCGGCCTAGCGGGAGTTACGAGCAGTACTTC	CASSPRPSGSYEQYF
TRBV5-6	many	TRBD2	TRBJ2-3	TGTGCCAGCAGCTTCACGGGACTAGCGGGGAGCTTTTTGGCAGATACGCAGTATTTT	CASSFTGLAGSFLADTQYF
TRBV29-1	.	.	TRBJ1-3	TGCAGCGTCGTCATAGGAAACACCATATATTTT	CSVVIGNTIYF
TRBV5-4	once	.	TRBJ1-1	TGTGATGGGCTGATGGTACGGGACGCTGAAGCTTTCTTT	CDGLMVRDAEAFF
TRBV2	few	.	TRBJ2-7	TGTGCCAGCACCTCAGGTCGGGGGCCCTACGAGCAGTACTTC	CASTSGRGPYEQYF
TRBV18	.	.	TRBJ1-4	TGTGCCAGCTCACCATTTGAGCGGACGATTGCAACTAATGAAAAACTGTTTTTT	CASSPFERTIATNEKLFF
TRBV2	.	TRBD2	TRBJ2-3	TGTGCCAGCAGGCAAATAGCGGGAGTATCAGATACGCAGTATTTT	CASRQIAGVSDTQYF
TRBV11-2	.	TRBD1	TRBJ1-2	TGTGCCAGCAGCTTCGGGACAGCCTCATATGGCTACACCTTC	CASSFGTASYGYTF
TRBV30	.	.	TRBJ2-7	TGTGCCTATACAGGACCGAGCTCCTACGAGCAGTACTTC	CAYTGPSSYEQYF
TRBV11-1	many	.	TRBJ2-7	TGTGCCAGCAGCTTTTACAGTAGCTACGAGCAGTACTTC	CASSFYSSYEQYF
TRBV18	.	TRBD1	TRBJ2-5	TGTGCCAGCTCACCTGGAAGGGGGCCGGAGACCCAGTACTTC	CASSPGRGPETQYF
TRBV29-1	.	TRBD2	TRBJ2-1	TGCAGCGGTGCTAGCGGGAGGCTCGGTGAGCAGTTCTTC	CSGASGRLGEQFF
TRBV5-4	.	.	TRBJ2-1	TGTGCCAGCAGCTCCGACAGTAACTCCTACAATGAGCAGTTCTTC	CASSSDSNSYNEQFF
TRBV5-1	.	.	TRBJ2-2	TGCGCCAGCAGCTTGGGCGCAGGGTGGAACACCGGGGAGCTGTTTTTT	CASSLGAGWNTGELFF
TRBV15	.	TRBD1	TRBJ2-7	TGTGCCACCAGCAGAGACCGGACAGGGAGGTACGAGCAGTACTTC	CATSRDRTGRYEQYF
TRBV30	.	.	TRBJ1-1	TGTGCCTGGAGTGGGGTACGGAGTGAAGCTTTCTTT	CAWSGVRSEAFF
TRBV7-2	.	TRBD2	TRBJ2-1	TGTGCCAGCAGCTTTACTAGCGGGAGCAATGAGCAGTTCTTC	CASSFTSGSNEQFF
TRBV28	.	.	TRBJ2-7	TGTGCCAGCGTTAGTTGGCCTTCCTACGAGCAGTACTTC	CASVSWPSYEQYF
TRBV5-1	.	.	TRBJ2-7	TGCGCCAGCAGCTTGGAAGGGGACGAGCAGTACTTC	CASSLEGDEQYF
TRBV5-4	.	TRBD2	TRBJ2-1	TGTGCCAGCAGCACGGGACTAGCGGGAGTCAATGAGCAGTTCTTC	CASSTGLAGVNEQFF
TRBV4-1	.	.	TRBJ2-7	TGCGCCAGCAGCCCATGGAACTCCTACGAGCAGTACTTC	CASSPWNSYEQYF
TRBV2	.	TRBD2	TRBJ2-7	TGTGCCAGCAGTGTGGCGGGGGCCTACGAGCAGTACTTC	CASSVAGAYEQYF
TRBV2	.	.	TRBJ1-1	TGTGCCAGCAGCAGCCTGCGGGGGGCCGACACTGAAGCTTTCTTT	CASSSLRGADTEAFF
TRBV7-9	few	.	TRBJ2-7	TGTGCCAGCAAGCAGGGCGCCTCCTACGAGCAGTACTTC	CASKQGASYEQYF
TRBV18	.	.	TRBJ2-5	TGTGCCAGCTCACCGGACTCAGGGGTCCAAGAGACCCAGTACTTC	CASSPDSGVQETQYF
TRBV5-4	.	TRBD2	TRBJ2-1	TGTGCCAGCAGACCGGGACTAGCGAACAATGAGCAGTTCTTC	CASRPGLANNEQFF
TRBV5-8	many	TRBD1	TRBJ2-2	TGTGCCAGCAGCTATGTCCCGGGACAGGGGGCCGGGGAGCTGTTTTTT	CASSYVPGQGAGELFF
TRBV7-8	once	TRBD1	TRBJ2-2	TGTGCCAGCAGCTTCGGGACAGCGAACACCGGGGAGCTGTTTTTT	CASSFGTANTGELFF
TRBV19	once	TRBD1	TRBJ2-2	TGTGCCAGTAGTAATACAGGGGGCGGTTGGACCGGGGAGCTGTTTTTT	CASSNTGGGWTGELFF
TRBV11-2	.	.	TRBJ2-7	TGTGCCAGCAGATCACACAGGGAAGGGGAGCAGTACTTC	CASRSHREGEQYF
TRBV4-2	.	.	TRBJ1-1	TGTGCCAGCAGCCAATCACAGGGAGAGAACACTGAAGCTTTCTTT	CASSQSQGENTEAFF
TRBV19	few	.	TRBJ1-1	TGTGCCAGTAGTATCCAGGGGAAAACTGAAGCTTTCTTT	CASSIQGKTEAFF
TRBV7-2	many	.	TRBJ1-4	TGTGCCAGCAGCGAGACAGGTTTACAACTGTTTTTT	CASSETGLQLFF
TRBV5-5	.	.	TRBJ1-1	TGTGCCAGCAGCTTGAGGGAAGGGTTCACTGAAGCTTTCTTT	CASSLREGFTEAFF
TRBV5-4	.	.	TRBJ1-1	TGTGCCAGCAGCTCCTCAGGGTTTATGAACACTGAAGCTTTCTTT	CASSSSGFMNTEAFF
TRBV18	many	TRBD2	TRBJ2-5	TGTGCCAGCTCACCACCTAATCGGGAGGGAGAGACCCAGTACTTC	CASSPPNREGETQYF
TRBV19	.	TRBD1	TRBJ1-5	TGTGCCAGTAGTAGCCAGGGGGCCGGACAGCCCCAGCATTTT	CASSSQGAGQPQHF
TRBV10-3	.	.	TRBJ2-3	TGTGCCACCATTAGCGGATCTGTCACAGATACGCAGTATTTT	CATISGSVTDTQYF
TRBV10-3	.	.	TRBJ2-7	TGTGCCATCAGTGAGTCAGCGCCTGCGATCATAACACCTTCCTACGAGCAGTACTTC	CAISESAPAIITPSYEQYF
TRBV4-1	.	TRBD2	TRBJ2-2	TGCGCCAGCGGGAACGGACTAGCTGCCACGAACACCGGGGAGCTGTTTTTT	CASGNGLAATNTGELFF
TRBV30	.	TRBD2	TRBJ2-1	TGTGCCTGGAGTGTCGGCCTAGCGGGAGTTGAGCAGTTCTTC	CAWSVGLAGVEQFF
TRBV11-2	once	.	TRBJ2-5	TGTGCCAGCAGCTTAGGACGACAAGAGACCCAGTACTTC	CASSLGRQETQYF
TRBV7-8	.	.	TRBJ1-1	TGTGCCAGCAGCTCCTATGATGAGGGCAACACTGAAGCTTTCTTT	CASSSYDEGNTEAFF
TRBV29-1	many	.	TRBJ2-5	TGCAGCGTTCCTGGAGGAGAGACCCAGTACTTC	CSVPGGETQYF